This T cell receptor (beta chain) originates from a study of blood T cell repertoires in COVID-19. Looking at the study overall: Italy, Spain and the United States were the sources of the convalescent and acute COVID-19 samples.

Enrolment of Seattle patients took place during active infection, and they were followed longitudinally. CDR3 length: 14 amino acids. V lost 0 bases and J 6 bases, leaving 9 bases between the germline ends. CDR1 and CDR2 from the germline V gene are LGHDT and YNNKEL (reference sequence). Repertoires were generated with immunoSEQ multiplex PCR, while TCRdb's copy carries only in-frame clones and drops some. This table holds about 440,000 clones, approximately 88% found once. The J gene is TRBJ2-1, the V gene TRBV3-1 (or the pseudogene TRBV3-2); no clear D gene. Sequenced: peripheral blood. The receptor was isolated from a woman aged 50 to 60 with COVID-19, enrolled during active disease. CDR3 nucleotide sequence: TGTGCCAGCAGCCAAGAGTACAGCAGCAATGAGCAGTTCTTC. Translation: CASSQEYSSNEQFF.